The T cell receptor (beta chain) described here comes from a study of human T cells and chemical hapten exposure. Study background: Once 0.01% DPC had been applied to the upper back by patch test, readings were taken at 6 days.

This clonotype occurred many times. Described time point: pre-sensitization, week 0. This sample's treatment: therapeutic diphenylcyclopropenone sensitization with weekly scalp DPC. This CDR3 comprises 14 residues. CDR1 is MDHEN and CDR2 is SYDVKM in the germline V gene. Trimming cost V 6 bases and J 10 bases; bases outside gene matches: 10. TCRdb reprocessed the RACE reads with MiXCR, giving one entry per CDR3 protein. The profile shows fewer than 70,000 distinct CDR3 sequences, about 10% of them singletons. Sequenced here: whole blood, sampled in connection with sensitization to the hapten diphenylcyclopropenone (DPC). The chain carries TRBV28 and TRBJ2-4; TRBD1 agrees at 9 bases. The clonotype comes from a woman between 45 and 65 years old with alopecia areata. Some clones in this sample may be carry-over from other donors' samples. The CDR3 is CASSPEDRGPIQYF. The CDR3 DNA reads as TGTGCCAGCAGCCCCGAGGACAGGGGACCAATTCAGTACTTC.